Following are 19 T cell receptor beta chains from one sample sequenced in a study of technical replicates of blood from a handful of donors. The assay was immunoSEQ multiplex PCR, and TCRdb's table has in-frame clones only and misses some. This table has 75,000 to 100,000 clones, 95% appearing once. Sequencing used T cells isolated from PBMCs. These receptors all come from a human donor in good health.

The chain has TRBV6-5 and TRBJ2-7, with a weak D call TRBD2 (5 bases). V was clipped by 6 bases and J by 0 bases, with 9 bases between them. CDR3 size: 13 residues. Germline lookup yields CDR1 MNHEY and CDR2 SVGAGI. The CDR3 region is CASSDGVSYEQYF. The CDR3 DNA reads TGTGCCAGCAGCGACGGGGTCTCCTACGAGCAGTACTTC.

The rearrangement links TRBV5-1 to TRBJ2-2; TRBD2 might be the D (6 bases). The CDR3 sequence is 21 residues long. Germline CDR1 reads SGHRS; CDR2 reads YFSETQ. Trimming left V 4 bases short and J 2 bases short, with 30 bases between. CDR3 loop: CASSPLLFGGRFKVNTGELFF. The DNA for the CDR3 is TGCGCCAGCAGCCCTCTCCTCTTCGGGGGTCGCTTTAAAGTTAACACCGGGGAGCTGTTTTTT.

Here the CDR3 DNA reads TGTGCCAGCAGTTACTCGAACATGAACACTGAAGCTTTCTTT. It is translated as CASSYSNMNTEAFF. The chain couples TRBV6-5 to TRBJ1-1; D remains unclear. Germline values: CDR1 MNHEY, CDR2 SVGAGI. The CDR3 is 14 residues long. The V and J ends lost 0 bases and 0 bases respectively, with 5 bases between them.

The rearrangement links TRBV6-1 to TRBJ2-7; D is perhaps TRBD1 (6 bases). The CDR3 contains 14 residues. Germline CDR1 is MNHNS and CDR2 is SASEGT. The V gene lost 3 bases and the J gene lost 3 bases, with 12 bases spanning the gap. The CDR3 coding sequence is TGTGCCAGCAGTGAGGGTTGGGGGCGCTACGAGCAGTACTTC. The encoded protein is CASSEGWGRYEQYF.

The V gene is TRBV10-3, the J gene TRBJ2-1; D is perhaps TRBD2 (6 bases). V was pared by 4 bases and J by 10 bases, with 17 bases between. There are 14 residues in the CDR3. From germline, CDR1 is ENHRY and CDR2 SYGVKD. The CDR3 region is CAISVDRGGREQFF. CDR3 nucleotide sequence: TGTGCCATCAGTGTGGATCGGGGAGGTCGGGAGCAGTTCTTC.

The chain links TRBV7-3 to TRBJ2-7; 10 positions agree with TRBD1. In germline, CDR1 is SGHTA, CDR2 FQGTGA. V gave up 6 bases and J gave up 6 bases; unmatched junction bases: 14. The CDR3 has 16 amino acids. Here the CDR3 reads CASSINADRGFFEQYF. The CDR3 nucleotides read TGTGCCAGCAGTATTAACGCGGACAGGGGGTTCTTCGAGCAGTACTTC.

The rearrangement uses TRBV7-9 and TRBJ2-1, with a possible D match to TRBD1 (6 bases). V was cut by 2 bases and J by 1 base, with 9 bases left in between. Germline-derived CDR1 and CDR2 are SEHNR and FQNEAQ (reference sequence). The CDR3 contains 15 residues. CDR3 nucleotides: TGTGCCAGCAGCTTAAGGGGGACATCCTACAATGAGCAGTTCTTC. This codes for CASSLRGTSYNEQFF.

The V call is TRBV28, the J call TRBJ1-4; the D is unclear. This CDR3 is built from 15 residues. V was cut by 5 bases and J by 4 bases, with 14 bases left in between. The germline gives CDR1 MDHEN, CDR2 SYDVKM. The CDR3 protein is CASSLSIELNEKLFF. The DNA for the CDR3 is TGTGCCAGCAGTCTCTCCATAGAACTTAATGAAAAACTGTTTTTT.

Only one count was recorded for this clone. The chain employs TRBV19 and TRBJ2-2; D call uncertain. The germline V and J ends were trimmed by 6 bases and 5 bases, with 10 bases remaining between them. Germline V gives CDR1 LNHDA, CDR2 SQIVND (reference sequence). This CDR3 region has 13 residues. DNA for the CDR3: TGTGCCAGTAGATTGTCCGGGACCGGGGAGCTGTTTTTT. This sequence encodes CASRLSGTGELFF.

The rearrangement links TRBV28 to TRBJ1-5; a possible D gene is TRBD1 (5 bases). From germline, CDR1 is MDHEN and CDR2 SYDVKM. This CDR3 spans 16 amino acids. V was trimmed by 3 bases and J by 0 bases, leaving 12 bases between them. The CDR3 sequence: CASSFTGDYSNQPQHF. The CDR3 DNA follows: TGTGCCAGCAGTTTTACAGGTGATTATAGCAATCAGCCCCAGCATTTT.

Here the CDR3 DNA reads TGTGCCAGCAGGCCAAGGACAGGAGTTTATGAAAAACTGTTTTTT. Its protein product is CASRPRTGVYEKLFF. The V gene is TRBV28, the J gene TRBJ1-4; 7 bases fit TRBD1. J was trimmed by 6 bases and V by 6 bases; bases with no gene match: 10. The germline CDR1 and CDR2 sequences are MDHEN and SYDVKM. The CDR3 consists of 15 residues. The full variable domain, with the rest looked up from reference TRBV28 and TRBJ1-4, is DVKVTQSSRYLVKRTGEKVFLECVQDMDHENMFWYRQDPGLGLRLIYFSYDVKMKEKGDIPEGYSVSREKKERFSLILESASTNQTSMYLCASRPRTGVYEKLFFGSGTQLSVL.

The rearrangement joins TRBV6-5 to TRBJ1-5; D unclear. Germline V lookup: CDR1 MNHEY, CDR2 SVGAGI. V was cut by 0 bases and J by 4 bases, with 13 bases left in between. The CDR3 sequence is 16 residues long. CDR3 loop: CASSYSTPGRNQPQHF. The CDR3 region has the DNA TGTGCCAGCAGTTACTCGACGCCAGGCCGGAATCAGCCCCAGCATTTT.

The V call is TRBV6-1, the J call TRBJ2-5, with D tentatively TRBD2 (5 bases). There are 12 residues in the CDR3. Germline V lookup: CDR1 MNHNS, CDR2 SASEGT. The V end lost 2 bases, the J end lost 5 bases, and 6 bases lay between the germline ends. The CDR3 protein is CASSESGETQYF. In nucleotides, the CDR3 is TGTGCCAGCAGTGAATCGGGGGAGACCCAGTACTTC.

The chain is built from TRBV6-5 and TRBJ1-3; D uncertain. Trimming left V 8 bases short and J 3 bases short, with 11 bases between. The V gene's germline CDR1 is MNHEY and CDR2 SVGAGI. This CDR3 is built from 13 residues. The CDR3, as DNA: TGTGCCAGCGCGCCGGGATATGGAAACACCATATATTTT. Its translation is CASAPGYGNTIYF.

CDR3 protein: CASSLWTGPNYGYTF. The CDR3 coding sequence is TGTGCCAGCAGCTTATGGACAGGGCCCAACTATGGCTACACCTTC. V and J are TRBV5-4 and TRBJ1-2, with 8 bases identical to TRBD1. Germline assignment: CDR1 SGHNT and CDR2 YYREEE (reference sequence). J lost 2 bases, V lost 2 bases, and 5 bases had no gene match. There are 15 residues in the CDR3.

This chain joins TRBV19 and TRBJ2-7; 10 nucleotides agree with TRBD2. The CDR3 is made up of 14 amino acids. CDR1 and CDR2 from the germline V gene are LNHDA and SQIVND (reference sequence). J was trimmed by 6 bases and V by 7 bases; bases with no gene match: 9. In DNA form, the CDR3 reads TGTGCCAGTAATCGGCTAGCGGGAGTTTCCGAGCAGTACTTC. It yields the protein CASNRLAGVSEQYF.

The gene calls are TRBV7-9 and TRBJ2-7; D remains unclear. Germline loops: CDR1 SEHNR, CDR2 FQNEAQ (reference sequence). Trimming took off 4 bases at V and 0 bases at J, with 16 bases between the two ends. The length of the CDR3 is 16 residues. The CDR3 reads CASSSRSGSRSYEQYF. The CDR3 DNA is TGTGCCAGCAGCTCTAGAAGTGGCAGCCGCTCCTACGAGCAGTACTTC.

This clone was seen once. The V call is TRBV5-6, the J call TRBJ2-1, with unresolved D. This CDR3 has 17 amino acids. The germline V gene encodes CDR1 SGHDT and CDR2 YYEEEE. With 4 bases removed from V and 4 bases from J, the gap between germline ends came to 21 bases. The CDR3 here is CASSLNAEKWVYNEQFF. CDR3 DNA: TGTGCCAGCAGCCTAAATGCGGAGAAATGGGTTTACAATGAGCAGTTCTTC.

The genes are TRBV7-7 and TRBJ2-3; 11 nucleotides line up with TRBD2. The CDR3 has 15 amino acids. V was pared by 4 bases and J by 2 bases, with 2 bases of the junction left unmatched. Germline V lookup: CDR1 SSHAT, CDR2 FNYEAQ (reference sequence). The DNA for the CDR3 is TGTGCCAGCAGCTCGACTAGCGGGGTCACAGATACGCAGTATTTT. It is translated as CASSSTSGVTDTQYF.